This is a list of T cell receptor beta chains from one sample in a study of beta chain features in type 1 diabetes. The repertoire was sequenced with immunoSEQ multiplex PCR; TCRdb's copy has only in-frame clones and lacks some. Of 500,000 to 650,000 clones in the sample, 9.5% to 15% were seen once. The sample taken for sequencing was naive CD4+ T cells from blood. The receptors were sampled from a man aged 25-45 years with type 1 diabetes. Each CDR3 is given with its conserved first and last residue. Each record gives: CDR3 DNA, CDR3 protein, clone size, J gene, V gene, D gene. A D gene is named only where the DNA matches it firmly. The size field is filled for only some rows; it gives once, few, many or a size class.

cdr3_nt: TGTGCCAGCAGCCCCCAAGGGGGGCACTATGGCTACACCTTC
cdr3_aa: CASSPQGGHYGYTF
clone_size: .
j_call: TRBJ1-2
v_call: TRBV7-3
d_call: .

cdr3_nt: TGTGCCAGCACCCCTCCCCGGGGGGGGGACTATGGCTACACCTTC
cdr3_aa: CASTPPRGGDYGYTF
clone_size: .
j_call: TRBJ1-2
v_call: TRBV7-9
d_call: .

cdr3_nt: TGTGCCTGGAACAACAGGGAATTCTATAATTCACCCCTCCACTTT
cdr3_aa: CAWNNREFYNSPLHF
clone_size: few
j_call: TRBJ1-6
v_call: TRBV30
d_call: .

cdr3_nt: TGTGCCAGCAGTGCAGTGGTCCCGGTAGGCGAGCAGTACTTC
cdr3_aa: CASSAVVPVGEQYF
clone_size: .
j_call: TRBJ2-7
v_call: TRBV2
d_call: .

cdr3_nt: TGTGCCAGCAGCGTCGACGCTAGATCCGGCTACACCTTC
cdr3_aa: CASSVDARSGYTF
clone_size: few
j_call: TRBJ1-2
v_call: TRBV9
d_call: .

cdr3_nt: TGTGCCAGCAGCCAAGCACCGGACCGGGACAGGGTAAACATTCAGTACTTC
cdr3_aa: CASSQAPDRDRVNIQYF
clone_size: .
j_call: TRBJ2-4
v_call: TRBV4-2
d_call: TRBD1

cdr3_nt: TGTGCCAGCAGCACCCGGGACAGAGCGCAGTATTTT
cdr3_aa: CASSTRDRAQYF
clone_size: few
j_call: TRBJ2-3
v_call: TRBV7-9
d_call: TRBD1

cdr3_nt: TGTGCCAGCAGTTACGGGGAACGGGGGCAGCAGTACTTC
cdr3_aa: CASSYGERGQQYF
clone_size: few
j_call: TRBJ2-7
v_call: TRBV6-6
d_call: .

cdr3_nt: TGCGCCAGCAGCCAAGCAGACAGGGCTAATGAAAAACTGTTTTTT
cdr3_aa: CASSQADRANEKLFF
clone_size: .
j_call: TRBJ1-4
v_call: TRBV4-3
d_call: TRBD1

cdr3_nt: TGTGCGGCCGGGACAGGGCACGGGGAGCTGTTTTTT
cdr3_aa: CAAGTGHGELFF
clone_size: few
j_call: TRBJ2-2
v_call: TRBV7-9
d_call: TRBD1

cdr3_nt: TGCAGCGGGACAGCGGCAGGGGCCTACAATGAGCAGTTCTTC
cdr3_aa: CSGTAAGAYNEQFF
clone_size: .
j_call: TRBJ2-1
v_call: TRBV29-1
d_call: .

cdr3_nt: TGTGCCTGGACCGGGACAGGGACTTACGAGCAGTACTTC
cdr3_aa: CAWTGTGTYEQYF
clone_size: .
j_call: TRBJ2-7
v_call: TRBV30
d_call: TRBD1

cdr3_nt: TGTGCCAGCAGCACCGCTCCCTACACCGGGGAGCTGTTTTTT
cdr3_aa: CASSTAPYTGELFF
clone_size: few
j_call: TRBJ2-2
v_call: TRBV2
d_call: .

cdr3_nt: TGTGCCAGCAGCGTAGATCAGGGAGAGTACGAAAAACTGTTTTTT
cdr3_aa: CASSVDQGEYEKLFF
clone_size: .
j_call: TRBJ1-4
v_call: TRBV9
d_call: .

cdr3_nt: TGTGCCAGCAGTGAATTAGGACGGAGCACAGATACGCAGTATTTT
cdr3_aa: CASSELGRSTDTQYF
clone_size: few
j_call: TRBJ2-3
v_call: TRBV25-1
d_call: .

cdr3_nt: TGTGCCAGCAGCTCGGGACAGAACAATGAAGCTTTCTTT
cdr3_aa: CASSSGQNNEAFF
clone_size: few
j_call: TRBJ1-1
v_call: TRBV7-3
d_call: TRBD1

cdr3_nt: TGTGCCAGCAGCTCGCAAGGGAATTCTGGAAACACCATATATTTT
cdr3_aa: CASSSQGNSGNTIYF
clone_size: few
j_call: TRBJ1-3
v_call: TRBV6-5
d_call: .

cdr3_nt: TGTGCCAGCAGCCTGCGGGACAGCGGCACCTTC
cdr3_aa: CASSLRDSGTF
clone_size: .
j_call: TRBJ1-2
v_call: TRBV11-2
d_call: TRBD1

cdr3_nt: TGTGCCAGCACCGGGACAACTCCGAGCAATCAGCCCCAGCATTTT
cdr3_aa: CASTGTTPSNQPQHF
clone_size: .
j_call: TRBJ1-5
v_call: TRBV10-3
d_call: .

cdr3_nt: TGTGCCTGGAGTGTAGGGGTAAGGGAGCAGTACTTC
cdr3_aa: CAWSVGVREQYF
clone_size: .
j_call: TRBJ2-7
v_call: TRBV30
d_call: .

cdr3_nt: TGCGCCAGCAGCCAAGAGACAGGGAGCTATGGCTACACCTTC
cdr3_aa: CASSQETGSYGYTF
clone_size: .
j_call: TRBJ1-2
v_call: TRBV4-1
d_call: TRBD1

cdr3_nt: TGTGCCAGCAGCGTAAGACAGGGGATCTCTGGAAACACCATATATTTT
cdr3_aa: CASSVRQGISGNTIYF
clone_size: .
j_call: TRBJ1-3
v_call: TRBV9
d_call: TRBD1

cdr3_nt: TGCAGCGTTGGGACCGGGGAAGGGGTCGGGGAGCTGTTTTTT
cdr3_aa: CSVGTGEGVGELFF
clone_size: .
j_call: TRBJ2-2
v_call: TRBV29-1
d_call: .

cdr3_nt: TGCGCCAGCAGCTTGGTTAGTGGGGCTAATGAAAAACTGTTTTTT
cdr3_aa: CASSLVSGANEKLFF
clone_size: .
j_call: TRBJ1-4
v_call: TRBV5-1
d_call: .

cdr3_nt: TGTGCCTGGAGTGTAGGGCCTACAGATACGCAGTATTTT
cdr3_aa: CAWSVGPTDTQYF
clone_size: .
j_call: TRBJ2-3
v_call: TRBV30
d_call: .

cdr3_nt: TGTGCCAGCAGCCAAGCGGCAGGGGGTCAGAGATATAATTCACCCCTCCACTTT
cdr3_aa: CASSQAAGGQRYNSPLHF
clone_size: .
j_call: TRBJ1-6
v_call: TRBV4-2
d_call: TRBD1